These 14 T cell receptor beta chains were sequenced from one sample in a study of cytomegalovirus exposure and HLA in healthy donors. PCR involved 60 Vbeta and 13 Jbeta primers. Some clones are missing from TCRdb's copy, which holds only in-frame ones; the method was immunoSEQ multiplex PCR. The data show 150,000 to 200,000 clones, about 83% seen once. Sequencing was done on a sample of PBMCs. These receptors were collected from a young woman in good health and CMV-seropositive.

This clone came up a few times. This rearrangement joins TRBV4-3 to TRBJ1-1, with D uncertain. The CDR3 spans 13 residues. V was trimmed by 5 bases and J by 0 bases, leaving 7 bases between them. In germline, CDR1 is LGHNA, CDR2 YSLEER. The CDR3 DNA follows: TGCGCCAGCAGCATACAAATGAACACTGAAGCTTTCTTT. This sequence encodes CASSIQMNTEAFF.

The chain is built from TRBV4-3 and TRBJ2-1, with D possibly matching TRBD2 (5 bases). The CDR3 is 14 residues long. Germline CDR1 reads LGHNA; CDR2 reads YSLEER. V was trimmed by 2 bases and J by 8 bases, leaving 13 bases between them. The CDR3 region is CASSQNLGADEQFF. CDR3 nucleotides: TGCGCCAGCAGCCAAAACCTTGGAGCGGATGAGCAGTTCTTC.

The chain carries TRBV10-3 and TRBJ1-2; TRBD1 aligns across 7 bases. Germline CDR1 ENHRY, CDR2 SYGVKD. There are 16 residues in the CDR3. The V segment lost 6 bases and the J segment 8 bases; nucleotides outside the gene matches: 18. The CDR3 coding sequence is TGTGCCATCAGCGAGGTCCCCGGACAGGAGTCTACCGGCTACACCTTC. It translates to CAISEVPGQESTGYTF.

V gene TRBV4-1 combines with J gene TRBJ2-1, with D perhaps matching TRBD1 (6 bases). Deletions cut 2 bases from V and 8 bases from J, with 16 bases between. CDR3 size: 15 residues. CDR1 MGHRA and CDR2 YSYEKL come from the germline V gene. CDR3 in DNA: TGCGCCAGCAGCCAATCCCCTTCAGGGGCCCATGAGCAGTTCTTC. Encoded protein: CASSQSPSGAHEQFF.

This chain uses TRBV10-3 with TRBJ1-1; D unclear. Germline V gene lookup returns CDR1 ENHRY and CDR2 SYGVKD. Trimming took 0 bases from V and 13 from J, leaving 12 bases between them. There are 12 residues in the CDR3. As DNA, the CDR3 is TGTGCCATCAGTGAGTCGACGGGATTGGGTTTCTTT. Amino acid sequence: CAISESTGLGFF.

The rearrangement uses TRBV6-6 and TRBJ1-3, with 9 bases aligning to TRBD1. The CDR3 totals 15 residues. CDR1 is MNHNY, CDR2 SVGAGI, per germline (reference sequence). With V trimmed by 7 bases and J by 4 bases, 8 bases remained unmatched. The chain's CDR3 is CASNSRTGAGNTIYF. The CDR3 bases are TGTGCCAGCAACTCTAGGACAGGGGCGGGAAACACCATATATTTT.

In DNA, the CDR3 is TGCGCCAGCAGCTTGGCCGGGACAGGGACAAATGAGCAGTTCTTC. Translated, it gives CASSLAGTGTNEQFF. The rearrangement links TRBV5-1 to TRBJ2-1; 9 nucleotides line up with TRBD1. Germline CDR1 SGHRS, CDR2 YFSETQ. J was trimmed by 7 bases and V by 0 bases; bases with no gene match: 5. This CDR3 has 15 amino acids.

The V call is TRBV6-1, the J call TRBJ2-1; 8 bases map to TRBD1. Germline trimming cut 1 base from V and 12 bases from J; bases unmatched to any gene: 11. Per germline, CDR1 MNHNS and CDR2 SASEGT. The CDR3 covers 15 residues. The CDR3 spells CASSEGDRYITWQFF. The CDR3, as DNA: TGTGCCAGCAGTGAAGGGGACAGGTACATAACGTGGCAGTTCTTC.

The CDR3 DNA is TGCGCCAGCAGCCATAGGACAGGGTCAGCGGGGGGCTACACCTTC. It specifies CASSHRTGSAGGYTF. The chain employs TRBV4-3 and TRBJ1-2, with 8 positions matching TRBD1. The CDR3 totals 15 residues. J lost 8 bases, V lost 3 bases, and 11 bases had no gene match. Germline lookup yields CDR1 LGHNA and CDR2 YSLEER.

A few counts support this clone. The rearrangement links TRBV5-1 to TRBJ2-1, with 9 bases fitting TRBD1. The germline CDR1 and CDR2 sequences are SGHRS and YFSETQ. The length of the CDR3 is 14 residues. Trimming cost V 5 bases and J 6 bases; bases outside gene matches: 6. For the CDR3, the DNA is TGCGCCAGCAGTTCGGGACAGGGTGTCAATGAGCAGTTCTTC. This translates into CASSSGQGVNEQFF.

In DNA form, the CDR3 reads TGTGCCAGCAGTTTTAGGGACAGGGAGGTTGATACGCAGTATTTT. It is translated as CASSFRDREVDTQYF. The chain uses TRBV6-6 and TRBJ2-3, with 9 bases aligning to TRBD1. V shed 4 bases, J shed 6 bases, and the junction held 8 bases outside the gene matches. The germline V gene encodes CDR1 MNHNY and CDR2 SVGAGI (reference sequence). This CDR3 has 15 residues.

The gene calls are TRBV5-5 and TRBJ2-1; 8 bases fit TRBD2. Germline V gives CDR1 SGHKS, CDR2 YYEKEE (reference sequence). V was clipped by 1 base and J by 12 bases; unmatched bases: 6. This CDR3 has 13 residues. CDR3 bases: TGTGCCAGCAGCTTGAACCGGGAGGGGGGGCAGTTCTTC. Translated: CASSLNREGGQFF.

This rearrangement joins TRBV27 to TRBJ2-1, with D uncertain. V shed 4 bases and J shed 9 bases, with 7 bases lying between them. This CDR3 contains 11 residues. In germline, CDR1 is MNHEY, CDR2 SMNVEV (reference sequence). The CDR3: CASSSPREQFF. CDR3 in DNA: TGTGCCAGCAGTTCTCCTCGTGAGCAGTTCTTC.

This sequence joins TRBV18 and TRBJ1-4; D is perhaps TRBD1 (5 bases). The CDR3 runs to 13 residues. Trimming removed 3 bases from V and 5 bases from J, with 7 bases in between. Germline-derived CDR1 and CDR2 are KGHSH and LQKENI. The CDR3 spells CASSPQGNEKLFF. The CDR3 DNA reads TGTGCCAGCTCACCCCAGGGAAATGAAAAACTGTTTTTT.